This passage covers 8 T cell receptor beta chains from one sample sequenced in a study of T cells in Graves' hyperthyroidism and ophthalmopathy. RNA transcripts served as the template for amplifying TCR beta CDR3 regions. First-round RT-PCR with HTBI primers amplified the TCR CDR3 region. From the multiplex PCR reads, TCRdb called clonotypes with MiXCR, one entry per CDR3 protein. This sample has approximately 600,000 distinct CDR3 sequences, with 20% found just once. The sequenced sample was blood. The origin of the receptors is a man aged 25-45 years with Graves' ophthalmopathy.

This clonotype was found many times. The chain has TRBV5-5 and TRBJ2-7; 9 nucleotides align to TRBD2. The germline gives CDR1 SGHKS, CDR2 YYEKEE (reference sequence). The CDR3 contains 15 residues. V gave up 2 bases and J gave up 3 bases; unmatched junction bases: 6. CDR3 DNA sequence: TGTGCCAGCAGCTTCCTGACTAGCGGTAACTACGAGCAGTACTTC. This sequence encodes CASSFLTSGNYEQYF.

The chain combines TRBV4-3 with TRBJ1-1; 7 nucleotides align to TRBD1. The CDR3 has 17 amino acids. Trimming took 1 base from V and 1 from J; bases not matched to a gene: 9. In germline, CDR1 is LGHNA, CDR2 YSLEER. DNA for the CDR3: TGCGCCAGCAGCCAAGGGTACCTGACAGGGACGAACACTGAAGCTTTCTTT. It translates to CASSQGYLTGTNTEAFF.

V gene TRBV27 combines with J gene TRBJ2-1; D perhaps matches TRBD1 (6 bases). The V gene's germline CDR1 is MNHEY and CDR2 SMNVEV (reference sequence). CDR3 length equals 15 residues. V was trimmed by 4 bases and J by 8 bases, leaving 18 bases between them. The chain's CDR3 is CASSSRTAQGDEQFF. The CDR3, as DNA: TGTGCCAGCAGTTCTCGGACAGCTCAAGGCGATGAGCAGTTCTTC.

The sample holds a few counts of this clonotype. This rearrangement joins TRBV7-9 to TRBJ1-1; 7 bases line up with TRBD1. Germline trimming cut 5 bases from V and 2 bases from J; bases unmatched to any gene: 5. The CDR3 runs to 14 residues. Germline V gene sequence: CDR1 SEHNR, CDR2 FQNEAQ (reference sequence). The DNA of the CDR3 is TGTGCCAGCAGCCATCAGGGGGAAAACACTGAAGCTTTCTTT. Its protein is CASSHQGENTEAFF. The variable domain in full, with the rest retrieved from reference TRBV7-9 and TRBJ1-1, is DTGVSQNPRHKITKRGQNVTFRCDPISEHNRLYWYRQTLGQGPEFLTYFQNEAQLEKSRLLSDRFSAERPKGSFSTLEIQRTEQGDSAMYLCASSHQGENTEAFFGQGTRLTVV.

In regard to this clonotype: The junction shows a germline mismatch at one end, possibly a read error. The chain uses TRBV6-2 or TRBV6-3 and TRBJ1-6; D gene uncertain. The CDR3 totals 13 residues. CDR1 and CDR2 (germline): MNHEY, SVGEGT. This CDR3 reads CAIMGGYDSPLHF. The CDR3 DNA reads TGTGCCATCATGGGCGGCTATGATTCACCCCTCCACTTT.

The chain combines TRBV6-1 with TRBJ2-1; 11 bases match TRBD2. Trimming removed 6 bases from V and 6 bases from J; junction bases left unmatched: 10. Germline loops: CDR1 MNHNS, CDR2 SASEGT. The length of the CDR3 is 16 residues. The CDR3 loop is CASRPRVAGGGNEQFF. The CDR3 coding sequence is TGTGCCAGCAGACCCAGAGTAGCGGGAGGGGGCAATGAGCAGTTCTTC.

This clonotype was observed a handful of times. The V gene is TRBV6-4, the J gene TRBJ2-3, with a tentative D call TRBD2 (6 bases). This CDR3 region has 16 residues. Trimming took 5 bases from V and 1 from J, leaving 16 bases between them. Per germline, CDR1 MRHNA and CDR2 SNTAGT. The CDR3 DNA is TGTGCCAGCAGTATGGGACTCACCTGGGGCACAGATACGCAGTATTTT. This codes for CASSMGLTWGTDTQYF.

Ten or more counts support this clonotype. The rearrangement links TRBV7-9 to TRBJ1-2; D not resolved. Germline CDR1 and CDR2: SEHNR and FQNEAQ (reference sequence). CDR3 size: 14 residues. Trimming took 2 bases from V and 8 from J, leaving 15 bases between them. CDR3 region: CASSLPAGDRGYTF. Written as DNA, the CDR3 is TGTGCCAGCAGCTTACCCGCGGGTGATCGGGGCTACACCTTC.